This T cell receptor (beta chain) appears in the sequencing data of a study of blood T cell repertoires in COVID-19 (dated by TCRdb to 2019 to 2021). Some background on the complete study: Samples covering the acute and convalescent phases of COVID-19 were provided by collaborators in the United States, Italy and Spain. The prospective study material was composed of cDNA or gDNA derived from T cells, B-cell-depleted T cells, or PBMCs. Deeply sampled blood TCRbeta repertoires from subjects exposed to, actively infected with, or recovered from COVID-19 were included in the dataset. The repertoires were made available in a free public database intended to serve as a resource for research on the immune response to SARS-CoV-2. Samples came from the ongoing ImmuneRACE study (first 160 participants) plus 1,254 subjects from 6 global collaborators. A de-identified subject ID, COVID-19 status, age in years and sex were almost always included in the sample metadata. Where available, HLA class I and class II types were taken from metadata supplied by the sample provider and were not determined by assay-based typing. Study-wide findings and limitations: The quantity of clinical and demographic metadata differed by source and by participant and was supplied without curation.

Looking up the germline V gene yields CDR1 MGHDK and CDR2 SYGVNS. The CDR3 has 14 amino acids, counting the end cysteine and phenylalanine. Just the 42-base CDR3 DNA is kept, in frame starting at base 1. V is pared back by 4 bases and J by 8 bases, with 17 bases lying between the germline termini. Concerning this clone itself: The target of this receptor is not known. Per-nucleotide qualities are absent, and no much larger clonotype sits a single base away.

Whole blood was collected in K2EDTA tubes by collaborating institutions according to the institutions' own protocols. For TCRbeta analysis, collaborator samples were shipped as frozen whole blood, as isolated PBMCs, or as DNA extracted from either sample type. TCRbeta CDR3 regions were amplified from genomic DNA by means of the immunoSEQ Assay, a bias-controlled multiplex PCR. The authors' pipeline ran thus. The number of nucleated cells in each sample was estimated from the amplification of reference gene primers within the assay. Sequence reads were collapsed and filtered to measure the absolute abundance of every unique TCRbeta CDR3 rearrangement. For each sample, productive Simpson clonality was calculated by taking the square root of Simpson's diversity index across productive rearrangements. The source is immuneACCESS, and TCRdb retained only in-frame sequences with V and J called. Part of the clones is not carried over; for the studies checked, unresolved V genes explain less than half of this, and the remainder is unexplained. The D gene and trimming were derived from the DNA, and the V and J assignments and clone size from that table. A total of some 160,000 clones appear in this sample, 80% of them only once. The ten largest clones take up over 4% of the sample.

The clonotype originates from a woman in her forties or fifties with acute or convalescent COVID-19. The sequenced sample consisted of peripheral blood. This chain is built from TRBV25-1 and TRBJ1-2; TRBD1 might be the D gene, on 5 matching bases. CDR3 region: CASSATGGTFGYTF. Here is the DNA: TGTGCCAGCAGTGCGACGGGGGGGACTTTCGGCTACACCTTC.